A single TCR beta chain is shown here with its context. This entry is derived from a study of CD8 T cells in Susac syndrome. Reverse transcription of about 0.45 to 1 ug RNA was carried out with random hexamers. The authors amplified TCR beta CDR3 across 54 Vbeta and 13 Jbeta using immunoSEQ multiplex PCR. TCRdb independently ran MiXCR on the immunoSEQ multiplex PCR reads; one entry per CDR3 protein. The sample has about 66,000 distinct CDR3 sequences; 90% to 95% are singletons. TCR beta sequencing was performed on blood CD8+ and CD4+ T cells. The sample taken for sequencing was CD8+ T cells from PBMCs. This TCR was sampled from a human donor with multiple sclerosis.

The DNA of the CDR3 is TGTGCCAGCAGCTTAGTTCCTGATTCCTACGAGCAGTACTTC. Amino acid sequence: CASSLVPDSYEQYF. The chain has TRBV7-9 and TRBJ2-7; no reliable D call. V lost 1 base and J 1 base, leaving 8 bases between the germline ends. The CDR3 consists of 14 residues. CDR1 and CDR2 from the germline V gene are SEHNR and FQNEAQ (reference sequence).